This T cell receptor (beta chain) emerged from a study of CD8 T cells in Susac syndrome. The CD8+ and CD4+ T cells were negatively isolated, with the TEMRA cells enriched by FACS. It was with random hexamers that 0.5 to 1 ug RNA was reverse transcribed. TCRdb recomputed calls from the immunoSEQ multiplex PCR reads with MiXCR, one row per CDR3 protein. The data hold about 210,000 distinct CDR3 sequences, with about 95% observed a single time. This CDR3 is built from 14 residues. The V gene's germline CDR1 is SQVTM and CDR2 ANQGSEA. V lost 4 bases and J lost 2, with 13 bases in between. This rearrangement joins TRBV29-1 to TRBJ2-3; no firm D call. This receptor was obtained from a human donor with multiple sclerosis. Sequenced material: CD4+ T cells from PBMCs. CDR3 nucleotide sequence: TGCAGCGTTGCCTTGCTTGGGATCACAGATACGCAGTATTTT. Its translation is CSVALLGITDTQYF.